These 10 T cell receptor beta chains came from one sample sequenced in a study of T cell responses to AZD1222 COVID-19 vaccine. Sequenced by immunoSEQ multiplex PCR; TCRdb stores in-frame clones only, minus some. The data show 160,000 or so clones, 90% to 95% seen once. This specimen was peripheral blood, taken 28 days after the second AZD1222 dose. The receptors were gathered from an adult who received the AZD1222 COVID-19 vaccine.

This chain connects TRBV7-9 to TRBJ2-2, with D perhaps matching TRBD1 (6 bases). V was clipped by 5 bases and J by 2 bases, with 21 bases between them. This CDR3 has 18 residues. Germline CDR1 is SEHNR and CDR2 is FQNEAQ (reference sequence). The CDR3 sequence is CASSPPLHRDINTGELFF. In nucleotides, the CDR3 is TGTGCCAGCAGCCCCCCCCTCCATCGGGACATTAACACCGGGGAGCTGTTTTTT.

This chain joins TRBV6-5 and TRBJ1-2, with 9 bases fitting TRBD1. J was trimmed by 1 base and V by 4 bases; bases with no gene match: 4. The CDR3 runs to 15 residues. Per the germline V gene, CDR1 is MNHEY and CDR2 is SVGAGI. The CDR3 here is CASSFTGGNNYGYTF. Written as DNA, the CDR3 is TGTGCCAGCAGTTTTACAGGGGGCAATAACTATGGCTACACCTTC.

V usage is TRBV9 and J usage is TRBJ2-2; possible D gene TRBD2, 5 bases. Germline CDR1 reads SGDLS; CDR2 reads YYNGEE. This CDR3 is built from 15 residues. Trimming cost V 3 bases and J 1 base, with 10 bases left between them. The CDR3 nucleotides read TGTGCCAGCAGCGCCCCCGGGGAGAACACCGGGGAGCTGTTTTTT. Its protein product is CASSAPGENTGELFF.

The chain is built from TRBV19 and TRBJ1-2, with D hard to call. The germline V and J ends were trimmed by 7 bases and 3 bases, with 12 bases remaining between them. Germline CDR1 LNHDA, CDR2 SQIVND (reference sequence). The CDR3 is 13 amino acids. The CDR3 protein is CASTPASDYGYTF. As DNA, the CDR3 is TGTGCCAGTACTCCCGCCAGTGACTATGGCTACACCTTC.

The chain uses TRBV7-9 and TRBJ1-2; no reliable D call. The CDR3 has 16 amino acids. Trimming left V 1 base short and J 0 bases short, with 12 bases between. The germline gives CDR1 SEHNR, CDR2 FQNEAQ (reference sequence). The CDR3 coding sequence is TGTGCCAGCAGCTTAGGTGGTAGTCCCTCTAACTATGGCTACACCTTC. It translates to CASSLGGSPSNYGYTF.

This clone was found once. This rearrangement joins TRBV2 to TRBJ1-3; 8 nucleotides align to TRBD1. The ends lost 6 bases at V and 0 bases at J; junction bases unmatched: 7. Germline V gene sequence: CDR1 SNHLY, CDR2 FYNNEI. This CDR3 region has 16 residues. CDR3 protein: CASSLRGRFSGNTIYF. CDR3 DNA: TGTGCCAGCAGCCTCAGGGGGCGCTTCTCTGGAAACACCATATATTTT.

The chain uses TRBV19 and TRBJ1-2; 9 bases are shared with TRBD1. Germline CDR1 and CDR2: LNHDA and SQIVND (reference sequence). J was trimmed by 6 bases and V by 3 bases; bases with no gene match: 2. This CDR3 region has 13 residues. The CDR3 DNA follows: TGTGCCAGTAGTATTGGACAGGGGAATGGCTACACCTTC. Translation gives CASSIGQGNGYTF.

The chain uses TRBV18 and TRBJ1-2; D may be TRBD1 (5 bases). The CDR3 has 15 residues. Deletions cut 3 bases from V and 7 bases from J, with 18 bases between. Looked up from germline, CDR1 is KGHSH and CDR2 is LQKENI. The CDR3 protein is CASSPGPAGGGGYTF. As DNA, the CDR3 is TGTGCCAGCTCACCCGGTCCTGCGGGGGGAGGTGGCTACACCTTC.

The chain couples TRBV23-1 to TRBJ1-6; weak D call: TRBD1 (6 bases). TRBV23-1 falls under the ORF class, with uncertain function. The ends were cut back, 6 bases at V and 5 bases at J, with 11 bases in the middle. There are 14 residues in the CDR3. CDR3 residues: CASRPGQHNSPLHF. In nucleotides, the CDR3 is TGCGCCAGCAGGCCGGGACAACATAATTCACCCCTCCACTTT.

V is TRBV7-2 and J is TRBJ1-5; 7 nucleotides match TRBD1. From germline, CDR1 is SGHTA and CDR2 FQGNSA. The CDR3 contains 13 residues. With 2 bases clipped from V and 7 bases from J, the junction kept 2 bases outside the gene matches. Here the CDR3 DNA reads TGTGCCAGCAGCTTATCAGGGGGACAGCCCCAGCATTTT. Protein product: CASSLSGGQPQHF.